This T cell receptor beta chain was obtained from a study of T cells in localized non-small cell lung cancer. The CDR3 sequence is 15 residues long. Germline loops: CDR1 LNHDA, CDR2 SQIVND (reference sequence). V was cut by 3 bases and J by 4 bases, with 15 bases left in between. Produced via immunoSEQ multiplex PCR; TCRdb's table is partial and in-frame only. This table holds thousands of clones, roughly 85% found once. This sample comprised PBMCs, obtained before any cancer treatment. The source of this sequence is a woman between 35 and 70 years old with stage II lung adenocarcinoma. The chain uses TRBV19 and TRBJ1-1, with a tentative D call TRBD1 (5 bases). The CDR3 region is CASSIGAGLGTEAFF. The DNA of the CDR3 is TGTGCCAGTAGTATTGGGGCGGGGTTGGGCACTGAAGCTTTCTTT.